This entry concerns a single TCR beta chain. Its antigen is not identified. This sample is part of a study of tumor and adjacent non-tumor tissue in lung cancer. The overall study: On average, productive TCRbeta reads reached about 4.2 million per sample. The study, taken as a whole, reports: Normal lung showed higher cumulative top 100 clone frequency than tumor. Tumor tissue had significantly higher TCR diversity than normal lung.

Germline assignment: CDR1 SGHAT and CDR2 FQDESV (reference sequence). V was pared by 4 bases and J by 4 bases, with 14 bases between. This CDR3 has 16 amino acids. A modified ARM-PCR protocol with three rounds of nested PCR amplified TCRbeta. One entry per CDR3 protein, called by TCRdb with MiXCR from the multiplex PCR reads. The profile shows approximately 120,000 distinct CDR3 sequences, roughly 80% of them singletons. No cell sorting was done before RNA was extracted from the tissue. Sequenced input: lung tumor tissue. This TCR derives from a woman between 55 and 75 years old with non-small cell lung cancer. This chain connects TRBV11-1 to TRBJ1-6; D gene ambiguous. CDR3 sequence (DNA): TGTGCCAGCAGCTACGACGAACAGTATTATAATTCACCCCTCCACTTT. It specifies CASSYDEQYYNSPLHF. The full variable domain, rest sourced from reference TRBV11-1 and TRBJ1-6, is EAEVAQSPRYKITEKSQAVAFWCDPISGHATLYWYRQILGQGPELLVQFQDESVVDDSQLPKDRFSAERLKGVDSTLKIQPAELGDSAMYLCASSYDEQYYNSPLHFGNGTRLTVT.